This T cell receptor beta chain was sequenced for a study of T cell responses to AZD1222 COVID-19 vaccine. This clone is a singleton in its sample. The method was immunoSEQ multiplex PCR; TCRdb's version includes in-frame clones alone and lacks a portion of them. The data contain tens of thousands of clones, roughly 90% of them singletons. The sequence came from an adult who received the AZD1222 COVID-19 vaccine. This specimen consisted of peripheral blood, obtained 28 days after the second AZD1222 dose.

CDR3 region: CASRPTGPGNTIYF. The CDR3 bases are TGCGCCAGCAGACCTACAGGGCCTGGAAACACCATATATTTT. The chain combines TRBV5-1 with TRBJ1-3; possibly TRBD1 for D (6 bases). The CDR3 covers 14 residues. Trimming took off 5 bases at V and 2 bases at J, with 11 bases between the two ends. Germline V CDR1 and CDR2: SGHRS, YFSETQ.